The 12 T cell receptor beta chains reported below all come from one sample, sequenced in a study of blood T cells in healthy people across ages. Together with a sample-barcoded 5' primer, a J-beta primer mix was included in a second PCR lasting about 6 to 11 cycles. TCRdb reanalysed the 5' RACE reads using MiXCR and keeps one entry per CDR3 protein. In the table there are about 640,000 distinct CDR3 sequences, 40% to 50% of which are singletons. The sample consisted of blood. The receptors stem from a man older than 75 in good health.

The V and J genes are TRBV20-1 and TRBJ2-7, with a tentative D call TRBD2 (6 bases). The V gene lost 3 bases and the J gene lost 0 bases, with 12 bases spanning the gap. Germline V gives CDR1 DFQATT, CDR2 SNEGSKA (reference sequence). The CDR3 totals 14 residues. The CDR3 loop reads CSASVAGSSYEQYF. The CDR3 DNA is TGCAGTGCTAGTGTGGCGGGAAGCTCCTACGAGCAGTACTTC.

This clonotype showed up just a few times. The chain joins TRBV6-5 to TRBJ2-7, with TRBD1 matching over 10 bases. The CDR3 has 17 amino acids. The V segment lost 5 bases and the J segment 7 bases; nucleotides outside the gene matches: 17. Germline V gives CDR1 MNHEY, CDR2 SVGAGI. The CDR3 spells CASSLTPDRGRYGEQYF. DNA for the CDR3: TGTGCCAGCAGTCTCACTCCCGACAGGGGGCGTTACGGAGAGCAGTACTTC.

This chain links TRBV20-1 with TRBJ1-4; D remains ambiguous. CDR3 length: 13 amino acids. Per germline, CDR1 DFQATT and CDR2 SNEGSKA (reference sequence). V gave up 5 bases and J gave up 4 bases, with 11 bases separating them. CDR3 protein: CSAPPIDNEKLFF. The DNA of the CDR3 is TGCAGTGCTCCGCCGATCGATAATGAAAAACTGTTTTTT.

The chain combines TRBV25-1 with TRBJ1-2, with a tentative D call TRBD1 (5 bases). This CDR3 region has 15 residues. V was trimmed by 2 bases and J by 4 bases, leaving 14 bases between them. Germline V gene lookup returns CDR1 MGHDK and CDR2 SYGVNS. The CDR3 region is CASSERGRELYGYTF. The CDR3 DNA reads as TGTGCCAGCAGTGAAAGGGGCAGGGAGCTCTATGGCTACACCTTC.

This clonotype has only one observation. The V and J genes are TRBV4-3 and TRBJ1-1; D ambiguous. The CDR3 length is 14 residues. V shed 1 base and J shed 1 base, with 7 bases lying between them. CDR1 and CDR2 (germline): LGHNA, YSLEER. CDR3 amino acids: CASSQGGENTEAFF. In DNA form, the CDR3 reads TGCGCCAGCAGCCAAGGGGGAGAGAACACTGAAGCTTTCTTT.

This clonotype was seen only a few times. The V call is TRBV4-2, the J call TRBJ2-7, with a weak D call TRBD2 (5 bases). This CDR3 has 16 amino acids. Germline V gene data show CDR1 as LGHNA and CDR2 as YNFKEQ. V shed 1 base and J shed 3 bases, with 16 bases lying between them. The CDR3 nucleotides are TGTGCCAGCAGCCAAGGAGAAGAACTAGAGGTCTACGAGCAGTACTTC. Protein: CASSQGEELEVYEQYF.

CDR3 nucleotide sequence: TGTGCCAGCACCCCGGACAGGTTAGCCCCCCGGGAGCTGTTTTTT. Translated, it gives CASTPDRLAPRELFF. The rearrangement links TRBV3-1 to TRBJ2-2, with TRBD1 matching over 7 bases. V lost 7 bases, J lost 9 bases, and 14 bases stayed unmatched. The germline gives CDR1 LGHDT, CDR2 YNNKEL (reference sequence). This CDR3 has 15 amino acids.

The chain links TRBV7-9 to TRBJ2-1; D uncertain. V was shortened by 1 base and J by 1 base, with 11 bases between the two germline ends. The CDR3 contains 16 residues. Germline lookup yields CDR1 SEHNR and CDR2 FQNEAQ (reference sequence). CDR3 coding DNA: TGTGCCAGCAGCTTAGGGGCGGCTAGGTCCTACAATGAGCAGTTCTTC. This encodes CASSLGAARSYNEQFF.

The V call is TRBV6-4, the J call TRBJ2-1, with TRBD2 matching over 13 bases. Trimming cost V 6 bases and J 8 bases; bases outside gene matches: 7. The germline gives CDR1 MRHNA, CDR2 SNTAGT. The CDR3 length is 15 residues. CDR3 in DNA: TGTGCCAGCAGAAAACTAGCGGGAGGGCACGATGAGCAGTTCTTC. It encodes CASRKLAGGHDEQFF.

The CDR3 sequence: CSAKQGSDTQYF. In DNA, the CDR3 is TGCAGTGCTAAGCAGGGGTCAGATACGCAGTATTTT. The J gene is TRBJ2-3, the V gene TRBV20-1; possibly TRBD1 for D (6 bases). CDR1 and CDR2 from the germline V gene are DFQATT and SNEGSKA (reference sequence). Trimming took off 4 bases at V and 4 bases at J, with 9 bases between the two ends. CDR3 length: 12 residues.

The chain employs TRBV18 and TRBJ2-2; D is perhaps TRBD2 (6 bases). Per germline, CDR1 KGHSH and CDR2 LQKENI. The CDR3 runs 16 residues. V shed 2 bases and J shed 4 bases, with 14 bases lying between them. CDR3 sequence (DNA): TGTGCCAGCTCACCAGGAGGAGGGGAAAGCACCGGGGAGCTGTTTTTT. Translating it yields CASSPGGGESTGELFF.

CDR3 loop: CASSSNRGILYGYTF. The CDR3 DNA reads TGTGCCAGCAGCTCCAACAGGGGGATTCTCTATGGCTACACCTTC. V and J are TRBV7-2 and TRBJ1-2, with TRBD1 identical over 8 bases. V lost 4 bases to trimming and J lost 4 bases; unmatched junction nucleotides: 8. Germline loops: CDR1 SGHTA, CDR2 FQGNSA. CDR3 size: 15 residues.